These 15 T cell receptor beta chains originate from one sample sequenced in a study of T cell responses to AZD1222 COVID-19 vaccine. Generated by immunoSEQ multiplex PCR, the TCRdb table keeps only in-frame clones and is missing some. This sample has some 150,000 clones, with just over 90% found just once. Material: peripheral blood, obtained on day 0 of MenACWY control vaccination. These receptors all come from an adult in good health.

This clone appeared a single time. The chain has TRBV18 and TRBJ2-5, with 11 nucleotides matching TRBD2. The V gene end was trimmed by 4 bases and the J gene end by 4 bases; junction bases not matched to a gene: 8. This CDR3 region has 16 residues. Germline assignment: CDR1 KGHSH and CDR2 LQKENI. The CDR3, as DNA: TGTGCCAGCTCACGGACGCAGCTAGCGGGAGGAGAGACCCAGTACTTC. Protein sequence: CASSRTQLAGGETQYF.

The chain recombines TRBV12-3 or TRBV12-4 with TRBJ2-7; D is unresolved. V gave up 3 bases and J gave up 7 bases, with 10 bases separating them. The CDR3 length is 12 residues. CDR3 sequence reads: CASSFRMGEQYF. The CDR3, as DNA: TGTGCCAGCAGTTTCAGGATGGGGGAGCAGTACTTC.

This chain links TRBV7-8 with TRBJ1-3; D is ambiguous. This CDR3 contains 13 residues. In germline, CDR1 is SGHVS, CDR2 FQNEAQ. The ends were cut back, 5 bases at V and 2 bases at J, with 7 bases in the middle. DNA of the CDR3: TGTGCCAGCAGCCTCATTGCTGGAAACACCATATATTTT. This encodes CASSLIAGNTIYF.

The J gene is TRBJ1-1, the V gene TRBV5-8, with D unresolved. V was trimmed by 4 bases and J by 2 bases, leaving 3 bases between them. The CDR3 covers 11 residues. The germline CDR1 and CDR2 sequences are SGHTS and YDEGEE. The CDR3 nucleotides are TGTGCCAGCAGCCGAAACACTGAAGCTTTCTTT. Translating it yields CASSRNTEAFF.

The chain has TRBV28 and TRBJ1-2; D ambiguous. CDR3 length: 13 amino acids. The germline CDR1 and CDR2 sequences are MDHEN and SYDVKM. Trimming removed 3 bases at V and 4 bases at J, with 9 bases between. The CDR3 here is CASSFSRVYGYTF. The CDR3 bases are TGTGCCAGCAGTTTCTCAAGGGTCTATGGCTACACCTTC.

This chain joins TRBV7-8 and TRBJ1-5; 8 nucleotides line up with TRBD1. Germline values: CDR1 SGHVS, CDR2 FQNEAQ. V lost 2 bases, J lost 3 bases, and 6 bases stayed unmatched. This CDR3 spans 16 amino acids. CDR3 bases: TGTGCCAGCAGCTTACACACAGGGGGGATCAATCAGCCCCAGCATTTT. Translated: CASSLHTGGINQPQHF.

This sequence joins TRBV19 and TRBJ1-5; possible D gene TRBD1, 6 bases. The V end lost 5 bases, the J end lost 2 bases, and 10 bases lay between the germline ends. Germline V CDR1 and CDR2: LNHDA, SQIVND (reference sequence). The CDR3 is 14 residues long. The CDR3 here is CASSHRVGNQPQHF. DNA of the CDR3: TGTGCCAGTAGTCACAGGGTCGGCAATCAGCCCCAGCATTTT.

This chain connects TRBV6-5 to TRBJ1-6; D not certain. Trimming removed 6 bases at V and 5 bases at J, with 14 bases between. The CDR3 extends over 15 amino acids. CDR1 is MNHEY, CDR2 SVGAGI, per germline. Written as DNA, the CDR3 is TGTGCCAGCAGGAGGGATGGGCTAGATAATTCACCCCTCCACTTT. Translated, it gives CASRRDGLDNSPLHF.

V and J are TRBV25-1 and TRBJ2-1, with TRBD1 identical over 9 bases. CDR1 is MGHDK and CDR2 is SYGVNS in the germline V gene. This CDR3 is 15 amino acids long. V lost 2 bases, J lost 6 bases, and 5 bases stayed unmatched. This chain's CDR3 is CASSEGTGSSNEQFF. The CDR3 DNA reads TGTGCCAGCAGTGAAGGGACAGGGTCGTCCAATGAGCAGTTCTTC.

V and J are TRBV24-1 and TRBJ2-7, with 10 bases matching TRBD2. V trimming: 3 bases; J trimming: 2 bases; junction bases outside the gene matches: 3. CDR3 length: 15 amino acids. Germline V gene sequence: CDR1 KGHDR, CDR2 SFDVKD. The CDR3 is CATSDKREGTYEQYF. The CDR3 nucleotides read TGTGCCACCAGTGATAAGCGGGAGGGGACCTACGAGCAGTACTTC.

The gene calls are TRBV3-1 (or the pseudogene TRBV3-2) and TRBJ1-5; D perhaps matches TRBD1 (6 bases). The CDR3 is 14 residues long. CDR1 and CDR2 from the germline V gene are LGHDT and YNNKEL (reference sequence). The ends were cut back, 2 bases at V and 5 bases at J, with 10 bases in the middle. CDR3 region: CASSQTGSDQPQHF. The CDR3 DNA is TGTGCCAGCAGCCAAACAGGGAGTGATCAGCCCCAGCATTTT.

In this sample, this clone turned up a few times. The chain employs TRBV27 and TRBJ1-6; D unresolved. Trimming removed 7 bases from V and 7 bases from J, with 20 bases in between. CDR1 is MNHEY and CDR2 is SMNVEV in the germline V gene (reference sequence). CDR3 length: 16 residues. CDR3 sequence: CASTPRGALENSPLHF. CDR3 sequence (DNA): TGTGCCAGCACCCCACGGGGAGCCCTAGAAAATTCACCCCTCCACTTT.

The chain has TRBV9 and TRBJ1-4, with 8 bases fitting TRBD1. V was pared by 4 bases and J by 3 bases, with 5 bases of the junction left unmatched. From germline, CDR1 is SGDLS and CDR2 YYNGEE. CDR3 length: 15 residues. The CDR3 spells CASSHGQGPNEKLFF. CDR3 DNA: TGTGCCAGCAGCCACGGACAGGGACCTAATGAAAAACTGTTTTTT. The variable domain in full, completed from reference TRBV9 and TRBJ1-4, reads DSGVTQTPKHLITATGQRVTLRCSPRSGDLSVYWYQQSLDQGLQFLIQYYNGEERAKGNILERFSAQQFPDLHSELNLSSLELGDSALYFCASSHGQGPNEKLFFGSGTQLSVL.

This sequence joins TRBV12-3 or TRBV12-4 and TRBJ2-1; D ambiguous. CDR3 size: 12 residues. Trimming removed 1 base at V and 10 bases at J, with 8 bases between. The CDR3 DNA follows: TGTGCCAGCAGTTTAGGATTACAGGAGCAGTTCTTC. Amino acids: CASSLGLQEQFF.

Only one count was recorded for this clone. V is TRBV18 and J is TRBJ1-6, with 7 nucleotides matching TRBD1. The CDR3 runs to 14 residues. V shed 6 bases and J 8 bases; nucleotides not matched to a gene: 7. In germline, CDR1 is KGHSH, CDR2 LQKENI. CDR3: CASSPTGFDSPLHF. The CDR3 nucleotides read TGTGCCAGCTCCCCGACAGGGTTTGATTCACCCCTCCACTTT.